This record concerns one TCR beta chain sequence. CDR3 length: 14 amino acids. Per germline, CDR1 LGHNT and CDR2 FRNRAP. This entry belongs to a study of monozygotic twins with inflammatory bowel disease. UMIs were attached via template switching, each with a 6-nucleotide sample barcode. One entry per CDR3 protein, without DNA, is what TCRdb gives after re-calling the 5' RACE reads. This repertoire comprises fewer than 550,000 distinct CDR3 sequences; its ten largest clones make up 2.4%. This chain joins TRBV12-5 and TRBJ2-7. Sequenced material: blood. This TCR came from a human donor with ulcerative colitis or Crohn's disease, or a healthy co-twin of an affected twin (not recorded which). The CDR3 loop reads CASGLWAGAPEQYF.